These 20 T cell receptor beta chains came from one sample sequenced in a study of blood T cell repertoires in COVID-19. Here immunoSEQ multiplex PCR was the method, and the copy in TCRdb shows in-frame clones only, minus some. This table has 250,000 to 300,000 clones, 65% to 90% appearing once. The sample was peripheral blood. The source is a woman between 70 and 85 years old with COVID-19, enrolled during active disease.

This rearrangement joins TRBV3-1 (or the pseudogene TRBV3-2) to TRBJ2-7; the D gene is possibly TRBD2 (6 bases). Germline CDR1 and CDR2: LGHDT and YNNKEL (reference sequence). The CDR3 consists of 15 residues. Trimming took off 2 bases at V and 3 bases at J, with 14 bases between the two ends. The CDR3 DNA is TGTGCCAGCAGCCAACACTTAGCGACTAGCTACGAGCAGTACTTC. Residues: CASSQHLATSYEQYF.

J is TRBJ2-5 and V is TRBV7-2; D remains unclear. Trimming pared 1 base from V and 5 bases from J, leaving 8 bases between. CDR1 is SGHTA, CDR2 FQGNSA, per germline. CDR3 length: 13 amino acids. The CDR3: CASSLGARETQYF. In nucleotides, the CDR3 is TGTGCCAGCAGCTTAGGGGCCAGGGAGACCCAGTACTTC. The full variable domain, its missing parts supplied by reference TRBV7-2 and TRBJ2-5, is GAGVSQSPSNKVTEKGKDVELRCDPISGHTALYWYRQSLGQGLEFLIYFQGNSAPDKSGLPSDRFSAERTGGSVSTLTIQRTQQEDSAVYLCASSLGARETQYFGPGTRLLVL.

This chain links TRBV12-3 or TRBV12-4 with TRBJ2-1; a possible D gene is TRBD2 (6 bases). This CDR3 contains 12 residues. The germline V and J ends were trimmed by 4 bases and 8 bases, with 9 bases remaining between them. CDR3 sequence: CASSSGEDEQFF. The CDR3 DNA sequence: TGTGCCAGCAGTTCGGGGGAGGATGAGCAGTTCTTC.

In nucleotides, the CDR3 is TGTGCCAGTAGTCACCGACAGAACACCGGGGAGCTGTTTTTT. It encodes CASSHRQNTGELFF. The chain has TRBV19 and TRBJ2-2; D remains ambiguous. The V end was cut by 5 bases, the J end by 1 base, with 8 bases between. The CDR3 length is 14 residues. Germline-derived CDR1 and CDR2 are LNHDA and SQIVND (reference sequence).

As DNA, the CDR3 is TGTGCCAGCAGCTTAAAGGGGGTCGGGAACACTGAAGCTTTCTTT. It encodes CASSLKGVGNTEAFF. V and J are TRBV7-9 and TRBJ1-1, with a weak D call TRBD1 (6 bases). The CDR3 totals 15 residues. V dropped 2 bases and J dropped 1 base, with 11 bases sitting between them. Germline V gene lookup returns CDR1 SEHNR and CDR2 FQNEAQ (reference sequence).

V is TRBV6-5 and J is TRBJ2-7; a possible D gene is TRBD2 (6 bases). There are 16 residues in the CDR3. From germline, CDR1 is MNHEY and CDR2 SVGAGI. Trimming left V 2 bases short and J 2 bases short, with 16 bases between. The CDR3 spells CASSYHRGTRTYEQYF. The CDR3 coding sequence is TGTGCCAGCAGTTACCATCGGGGGACCCGGACCTACGAGCAGTACTTC.

V is TRBV2 and J is TRBJ2-3; 9 bases match TRBD1. This CDR3 region has 15 residues. V was pared by 6 bases and J by 0 bases, with 4 bases of the junction left unmatched. Germline values: CDR1 SNHLY, CDR2 FYNNEI. The CDR3 DNA is TGTGCCAGCAGGGGGACAGGGTTAAGCACAGATACGCAGTATTTT. As protein: CASRGTGLSTDTQYF.

The genes are TRBV7-9 and TRBJ2-7, with 11 nucleotides matching TRBD2. The CDR3 has 14 amino acids. With 5 bases clipped from V and 3 bases from J, the junction kept 3 bases outside the gene matches. Looked up from germline, CDR1 is SEHNR and CDR2 is FQNEAQ (reference sequence). The CDR3 is CASSPSGGIYEQYF. The CDR3 coding sequence is TGTGCCAGCAGCCCTAGCGGGGGGATCTACGAGCAGTACTTC.

V usage is TRBV27 and J usage is TRBJ1-2, with D possibly matching TRBD1 (5 bases). Germline loops: CDR1 MNHEY, CDR2 SMNVEV (reference sequence). Trimming left V 2 bases short and J 7 bases short, with 17 bases between. This CDR3 is 15 amino acids long. The CDR3 spells CASSLNFRAQGGYTF. The CDR3 nucleotides read TGTGCCAGCAGTTTAAACTTCAGGGCCCAGGGTGGCTACACCTTC.

The chain couples TRBV19 to TRBJ2-7; 7 bases align to TRBD1. The V gene's germline CDR1 is LNHDA and CDR2 SQIVND (reference sequence). The J segment lost 5 bases and the V segment lost 9 bases, leaving 1 base of the junction unmatched. The CDR3 extends over 10 amino acids. Here the CDR3 reads CASRGNEQYF. The DNA for the CDR3 is TGTGCCAGCAGGGGGAACGAGCAGTACTTC.

This clone has only one observation. CDR3 nucleotides: TGTGCCAGCAGTTCCCATTCGGGACAGGGGTCCAACGAGCAGTACTTC. The encoded protein is CASSSHSGQGSNEQYF. The chain has TRBV6-5 and TRBJ2-7, with 10 bases lining up with TRBD1. Germline trimming cut 4 bases from V and 5 bases from J; bases unmatched to any gene: 11. CDR3 size: 16 residues. Germline CDR1 and CDR2: MNHEY and SVGAGI.

The chain couples TRBV19 to TRBJ2-2; 7 nucleotides line up with TRBD1. CDR1 and CDR2 (germline): LNHDA, SQIVND (reference sequence). This CDR3 region has 15 residues. V shed 10 bases and J 2 bases; nucleotides not matched to a gene: 10. The CDR3 nucleotides are TGTGCCACCGCCGCCGGGACAGCTAACACCGGGGAGCTGTTTTTT. It specifies CATAAGTANTGELFF.

V usage is TRBV11-3 and J usage is TRBJ2-1, with D tentatively TRBD1 (6 bases). Trimming left V 5 bases short and J 4 bases short, with 9 bases between. Germline CDR1 reads SGHNT; CDR2 reads YENEEA. This CDR3 region has 13 residues. The CDR3 reads CASSATGYNEQFF. CDR3 sequence (DNA): TGTGCCAGCAGCGCCACAGGGTACAATGAGCAGTTCTTC.

This clone was observed a few times. V gene TRBV5-6 combines with J gene TRBJ2-1; D unresolved. The length of the CDR3 is 16 residues. With 1 base removed from V and 4 bases from J, the gap between germline ends came to 15 bases. Germline V lookup: CDR1 SGHDT, CDR2 YYEEEE. The CDR3 sequence is CASSLLPSTDYNEQFF. The CDR3, as DNA: TGTGCCAGCAGCTTGCTACCTTCGACTGATTACAATGAGCAGTTCTTC.

The V call is TRBV4-2, the J call TRBJ2-1, with no clear D. The V end was cut by 2 bases, the J end by 9 bases, with 14 bases between. Germline V lookup: CDR1 LGHNA, CDR2 YNFKEQ. The CDR3 consists of 14 residues. This CDR3 reads CASSQTDSLSEQFF. DNA of the CDR3: TGTGCCAGCAGCCAAACCGACTCGTTGAGTGAGCAGTTCTTC.

J is TRBJ2-7 and V is TRBV3-1 (or the pseudogene TRBV3-2), with 9 nucleotides matching TRBD1. The ends lost 3 bases at V and 4 bases at J; junction bases unmatched: 7. The germline V gene encodes CDR1 LGHDT and CDR2 YNNKEL (reference sequence). The CDR3 covers 15 residues. CDR3 in DNA: TGTGCCAGCAGCCACCCCGGGACAGGGAATTACGAGCAGTACTTC. Its protein is CASSHPGTGNYEQYF.

The CDR3 DNA reads TGTGCCAGCAGCCCTCGGTCGCTAGCCAGAAGCACAGATACGCAGTATTTT. The encoded protein is CASSPRSLARSTDTQYF. The genes are TRBV7-6 and TRBJ2-3; the D gene is possibly TRBD2 (5 bases). Germline V CDR1 and CDR2: SGHVS, FNYEAQ. The CDR3 is 17 amino acids. V was shortened by 5 bases and J by 0 bases, with 18 bases between the two germline ends.

This rearrangement joins TRBV10-3 to TRBJ2-3; weak D call: TRBD2 (6 bases). Per germline, CDR1 ENHRY and CDR2 SYGVKD. This CDR3 comprises 12 residues. Between the trimmed V and J ends, which lost 4 bases and 5 bases, there was a span of 7 bases. DNA of the CDR3: TGTGCCATCAGTGCCGGGGGAGATACGCAGTATTTT. Its protein is CAISAGGDTQYF.

The table lists this clone with a few counts. V and J are TRBV19 and TRBJ1-6, with D perhaps matching TRBD1 (5 bases). The germline V gene encodes CDR1 LNHDA and CDR2 SQIVND (reference sequence). CDR3 size: 15 residues. The V gene lost 9 bases and the J gene lost 6 bases, with 18 bases spanning the gap. This chain's CDR3 is CASKSGADGNSPLHF. CDR3 bases: TGTGCCAGCAAAAGCGGGGCAGACGGTAATTCACCCCTCCACTTT.

V usage is TRBV30 and J usage is TRBJ2-1; D perhaps matches TRBD1 (6 bases). The ends were cut back, 3 bases at V and 0 bases at J, with 18 bases in the middle. The CDR3 runs 17 residues. Germline CDR1 and CDR2: GTSNPN and SVGIG (reference sequence). The CDR3 loop reads CAWRGHLGRTSYNEQFF. CDR3 DNA: TGTGCCTGGAGGGGACACCTAGGGAGAACCTCCTACAATGAGCAGTTCTTC.